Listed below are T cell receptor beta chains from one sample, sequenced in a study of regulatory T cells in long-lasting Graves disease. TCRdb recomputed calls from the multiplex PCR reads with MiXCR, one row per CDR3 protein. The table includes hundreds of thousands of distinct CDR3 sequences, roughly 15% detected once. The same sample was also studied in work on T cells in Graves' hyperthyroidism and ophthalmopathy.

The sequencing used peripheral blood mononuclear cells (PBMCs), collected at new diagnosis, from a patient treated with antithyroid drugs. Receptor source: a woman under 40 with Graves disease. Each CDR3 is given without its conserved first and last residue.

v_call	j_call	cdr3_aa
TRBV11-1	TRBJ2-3	ASSLTSSGTDTQY
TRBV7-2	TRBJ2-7	ASSLRPTGTPYPYEQY
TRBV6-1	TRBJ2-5	ASTAWAGDTEETQY
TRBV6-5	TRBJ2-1	ASSHSPDRDGPTYNEQF
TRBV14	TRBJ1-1	ASSQGGSAKAF
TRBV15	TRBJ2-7	ATSTKGGQRDYEQY
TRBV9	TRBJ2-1	ASSVAGRSNEQF
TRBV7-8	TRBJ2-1	ASSSEGLGRNEQF
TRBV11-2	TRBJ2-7	ASSLEGPAVYEQY
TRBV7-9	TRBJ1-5	ASSLGVNSNQPQH
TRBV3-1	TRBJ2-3	ASSRLAGPSDTQY
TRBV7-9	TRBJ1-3	ASSLDGRNY
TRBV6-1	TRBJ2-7	ATRRGVGYEQY
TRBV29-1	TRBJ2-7	SVGQGGREQY
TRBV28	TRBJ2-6	ASTSSGQTISGANVLT
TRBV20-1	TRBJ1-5	SAGRGGFPQH
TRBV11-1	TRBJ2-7	ASSSRAGTGDAREQY
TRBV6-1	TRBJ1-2	ASSSQGADGYT
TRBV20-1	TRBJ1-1	SASKGGTEAF
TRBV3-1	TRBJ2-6	ASSPAPGTSMVYGANVLT
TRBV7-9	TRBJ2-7	ASSSGPGTYEQY
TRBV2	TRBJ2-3	ASSETRAGTDTQY
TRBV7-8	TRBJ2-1	ASSPTRPGGTYNEQF
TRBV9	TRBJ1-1	ASSVSTRAEAF
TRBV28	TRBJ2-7	ASSFLGTTPYEQY
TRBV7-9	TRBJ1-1	ASSPKGQPEAF
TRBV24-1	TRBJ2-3	ATSSGVTQY
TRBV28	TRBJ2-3	ASSASLVSDTQY
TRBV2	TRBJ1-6	ASSPPVSPLH
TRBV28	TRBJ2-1	ASITRVPYNEQF
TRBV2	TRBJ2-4	ASSPRQFSGNIQY
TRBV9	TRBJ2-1	ASSPISGNYNEQF
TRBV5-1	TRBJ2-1	ASSLAPFTGSVDEQF
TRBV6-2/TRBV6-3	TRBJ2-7	ASSEALAGVSEQY
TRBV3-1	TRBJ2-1	ASSQLQWSYNEQF
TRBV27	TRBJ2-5	ASSLRDGIETQY
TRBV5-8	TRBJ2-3	ASSSNRGPTDTQY
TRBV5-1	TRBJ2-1	ASSLGEGDVSYNEQF
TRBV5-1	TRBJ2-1	ASSLAVFSREVGNEQF
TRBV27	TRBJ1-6	ASSRKGTEGYNSPLH
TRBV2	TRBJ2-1	ASSETGIRLF
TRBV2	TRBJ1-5	ASRMGQIGNQPQH
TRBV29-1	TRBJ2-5	SAGFGSRETQY
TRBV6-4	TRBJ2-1	ASSPGLAGGPEDEQF
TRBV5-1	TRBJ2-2	ASKSGTSGTGELF
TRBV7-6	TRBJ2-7	ASSQPGTGFHEQY
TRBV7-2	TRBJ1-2	ASSLLGTGGGDYGYT
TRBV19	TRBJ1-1	ASRIEWLNTEAF